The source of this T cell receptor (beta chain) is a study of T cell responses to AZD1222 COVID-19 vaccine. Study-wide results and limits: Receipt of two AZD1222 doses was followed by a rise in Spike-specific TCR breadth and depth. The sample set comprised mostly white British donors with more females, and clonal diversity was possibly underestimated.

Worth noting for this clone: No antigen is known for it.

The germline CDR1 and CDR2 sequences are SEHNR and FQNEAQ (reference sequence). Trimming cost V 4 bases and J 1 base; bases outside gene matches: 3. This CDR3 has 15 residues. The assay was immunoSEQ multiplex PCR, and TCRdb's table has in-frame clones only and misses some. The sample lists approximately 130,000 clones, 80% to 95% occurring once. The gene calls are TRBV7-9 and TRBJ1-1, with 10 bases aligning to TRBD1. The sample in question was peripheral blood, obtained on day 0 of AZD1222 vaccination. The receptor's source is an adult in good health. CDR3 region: CASSSRDRGNTEAFF. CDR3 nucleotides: TGTGCCAGCAGCTCACGGGACAGGGGGAACACTGAAGCTTTCTTT. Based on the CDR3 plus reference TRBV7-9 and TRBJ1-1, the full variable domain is DTGVSQNPRHKITKRGQNVTFRCDPISEHNRLYWYRQTLGQGPEFLTYFQNEAQLEKSRLLSDRFSAERPKGSFSTLEIQRTEQGDSAMYLCASSSRDRGNTEAFFGQGTRLTVV.